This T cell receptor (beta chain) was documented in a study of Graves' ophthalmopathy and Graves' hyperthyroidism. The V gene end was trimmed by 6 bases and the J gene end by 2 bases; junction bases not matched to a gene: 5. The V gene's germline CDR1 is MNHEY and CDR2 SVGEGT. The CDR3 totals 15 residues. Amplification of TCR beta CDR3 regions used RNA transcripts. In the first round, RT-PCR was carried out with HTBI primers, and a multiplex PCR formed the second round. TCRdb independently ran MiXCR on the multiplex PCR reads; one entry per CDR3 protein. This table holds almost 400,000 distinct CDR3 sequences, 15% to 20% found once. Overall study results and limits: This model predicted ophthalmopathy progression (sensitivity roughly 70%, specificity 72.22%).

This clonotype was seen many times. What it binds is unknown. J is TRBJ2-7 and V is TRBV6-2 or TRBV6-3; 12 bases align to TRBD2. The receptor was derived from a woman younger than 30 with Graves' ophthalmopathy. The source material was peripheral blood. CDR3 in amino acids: CASSRASGGAYEQYF. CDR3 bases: TGTGCCAGCAGCAGAGCTAGCGGGGGGGCCTACGAGCAGTACTTC.